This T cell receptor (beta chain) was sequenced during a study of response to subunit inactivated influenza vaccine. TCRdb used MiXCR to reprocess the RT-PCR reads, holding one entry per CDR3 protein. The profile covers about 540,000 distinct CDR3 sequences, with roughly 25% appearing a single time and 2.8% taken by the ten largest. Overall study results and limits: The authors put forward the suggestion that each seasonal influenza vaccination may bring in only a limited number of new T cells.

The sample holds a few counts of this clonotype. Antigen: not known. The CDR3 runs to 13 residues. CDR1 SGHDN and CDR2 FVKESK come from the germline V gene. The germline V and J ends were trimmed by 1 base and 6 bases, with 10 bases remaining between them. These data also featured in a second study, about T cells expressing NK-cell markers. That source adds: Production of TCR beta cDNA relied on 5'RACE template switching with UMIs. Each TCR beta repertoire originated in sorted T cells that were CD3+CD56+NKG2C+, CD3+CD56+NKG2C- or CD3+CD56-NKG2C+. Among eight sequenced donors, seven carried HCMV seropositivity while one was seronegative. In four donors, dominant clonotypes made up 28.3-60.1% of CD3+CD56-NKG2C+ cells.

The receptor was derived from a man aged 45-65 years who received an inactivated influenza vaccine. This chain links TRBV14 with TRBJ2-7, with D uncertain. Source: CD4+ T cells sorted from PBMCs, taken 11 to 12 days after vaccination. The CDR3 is CASSQANLGEQYF. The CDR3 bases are TGTGCCAGCAGCCAAGCTAACCTAGGCGAGCAGTACTTC.